Listed here are 28 T cell receptor beta chains from one sample, sequenced in a study of early T cells in non-severe SARS-CoV-2 infection. TCRdb recomputed calls from the 5' RACE reads with MiXCR, one row per CDR3 protein. The data hold around 33,000 distinct CDR3 sequences, with around 4.4% observed a single time. Sequenced: whole blood. These receptors were collected from an adult who was a healthcare worker with PCR-confirmed SARS-CoV-2 infection or an uninfected control (not recorded which).

This clonotype has at least ten counts. The chain is built from TRBV5-4 and TRBJ2-5; no clear D gene. CDR1 is SGHNT and CDR2 is YYREEE in the germline V gene (reference sequence). The CDR3 has 14 amino acids. V lost 1 base, J lost 4 bases, and 11 bases lay in between. DNA of the CDR3: TGTGCCAGCAGCTTGAGGGCGAGTGGAGAGACCCAGTACTTC. This sequence encodes CASSLRASGETQYF.

This clonotype was picked up many times. This chain links TRBV20-1 with TRBJ2-3; D not certain. The length of the CDR3 is 15 residues. Trimming took off 1 base at V and 0 bases at J, with 11 bases between the two ends. The V gene's germline CDR1 is DFQATT and CDR2 SNEGSKA (reference sequence). CDR3 DNA sequence: TGCAGTGCTAGAGCCGACCAACTTAGCACAGATACGCAGTATTTT. Its protein product is CSARADQLSTDTQYF.

This clonotype was found many times. V and J are TRBV7-9 and TRBJ2-1, with a weak D call TRBD2 (5 bases). Trimming stripped 3 bases from V and 7 bases from J, with 16 bases between. Germline V gene data show CDR1 as SEHNR and CDR2 as FQNEAQ (reference sequence). The CDR3 runs 15 residues. The CDR3 DNA sequence: TGTGCCAGCAGCTTTTTCTCAGGAGGATTAAATGAGCAGTTCTTC. Its translation: CASSFFSGGLNEQFF.

This clonotype was detected only a few times. The chain carries TRBV2 and TRBJ2-7, with 7 bases aligning to TRBD1. Losses at the gene ends were 7 bases for V and 2 bases for J; bases not matched to a gene: 2. The CDR3 totals 12 residues. From germline, CDR1 is SNHLY and CDR2 FYNNEI. The CDR3 DNA is TGTGCCAGCAAAGGACAGGCCTACGAGCAGTACTTC. This codes for CASKGQAYEQYF.

The table lists this clonotype with many counts. This chain connects TRBV7-2 to TRBJ2-5; maybe TRBD2 (7 bases). Germline V CDR1 and CDR2: SGHTA, FQGNSA. The CDR3 runs 15 residues. V gave up 2 bases and J gave up 5 bases, with 15 bases separating them. The CDR3 DNA is TGTGCCAGCAGCTTACAGAGGGGAGGGGGTGAGACCCAGTACTTC. It encodes CASSLQRGGGETQYF.

This clonotype was picked up a small number of times. This chain's CDR3 is CASSSPGDHYEQYF. For the CDR3, the DNA is TGTGCCAGCAGTTCCCCCGGAGATCACTACGAGCAGTACTTC. The chain links TRBV6-5 to TRBJ2-7; D is uncertain. V was clipped by 4 bases and J by 3 bases, with 13 bases between them. Germline V gene lookup returns CDR1 MNHEY and CDR2 SVGAGI. The CDR3 has 14 residues.

J is TRBJ2-1 and V is TRBV6-2 or TRBV6-3; maybe TRBD2 (5 bases). CDR1 is MNHEY and CDR2 is SVGEGT in the germline V gene. V lost 6 bases and J lost 5, with 11 bases in between. CDR3 size: 13 residues. Here the CDR3 DNA reads TGTGCCAGCAGGACGGGGTCGAACAATGAGCAGTTCTTC. Its protein is CASRTGSNNEQFF.

This clonotype has ten or more counts. The V gene is TRBV28, the J gene TRBJ2-1; 8 bases match TRBD1. This CDR3 has 17 residues. Trimming cost V 3 bases and J 2 bases; bases outside gene matches: 9. Per germline, CDR1 MDHEN and CDR2 SYDVKM. In DNA, the CDR3 is TGTGCCAGCAGTTTCCCCGGGACAGGTAGACCCTACAATGAGCAGTTCTTC. Its protein is CASSFPGTGRPYNEQFF. The complete variable domain, with remaining parts taken from reference TRBV28 and TRBJ2-1, reads DVKVTQSSRYLVKRTGEKVFLECVQDMDHENMFWYRQDPGLGLRLIYFSYDVKMKEKGDIPEGYSVSREKKERFSLILESASTNQTSMYLCASSFPGTGRPYNEQFFGPGTRLTVL.

This clonotype came up a few times. This chain uses TRBV21-1 with TRBJ2-7. TRBV21-1 is a known pseudogene. This CDR3 has 12 residues. The CDR3, as DNA: TGTGCCAGCAGCAAACACTCCTACGAGCAGTACTTC. It encodes CASSKHSYEQYF.

J is TRBJ2-5 and V is TRBV2; D tentatively fits TRBD1 or TRBD2 (5 bases each). CDR3 length: 16 amino acids. Germline assignment: CDR1 SNHLY and CDR2 FYNNEI. V dropped 3 bases and J dropped 1 base, with 15 bases sitting between them. The CDR3 DNA follows: TGTGCCAGCAGTGATTGGGGGACCCCCGGCCAAGAGACCCAGTACTTC. It encodes CASSDWGTPGQETQYF.

The rearrangement links TRBV4-1 to TRBJ1-4; D uncertain. Germline loops: CDR1 MGHRA, CDR2 YSYEKL. The CDR3 runs 11 residues. The V end lost 3 bases, the J end lost 8 bases, and 4 bases lay between the germline ends. This chain's CDR3 is CASSQLEKLFF. The CDR3 DNA sequence: TGCGCCAGCAGCCAGCTAGAAAAACTGTTTTTT.

This clonotype was recorded at least ten times. The V call is TRBV5-5, the J call TRBJ2-1; a weak D match, TRBD2 (5 bases). Trimming cost V 2 bases and J 9 bases, with 18 bases left between them. Germline loops: CDR1 SGHKS, CDR2 YYEKEE (reference sequence). The CDR3 runs 15 residues. In DNA form, the CDR3 reads TGTGCCAGCAGCTTCCGAGGGTTGAAAATTCTTGAGCAGTTCTTC. Protein product: CASSFRGLKILEQFF.

This clonotype has at least ten counts. The chain links TRBV2 to TRBJ2-1, with 14 bases aligning to TRBD2. J was trimmed by 5 bases and V by 7 bases; bases with no gene match: 7. This CDR3 is 16 amino acids long. Germline V gene data show CDR1 as SNHLY and CDR2 as FYNNEI. CDR3 amino acids: CASIYGLAGGDNEQFF. CDR3 nucleotides: TGTGCCAGCATCTACGGACTAGCGGGGGGAGACAATGAGCAGTTCTTC. Drawing the rest from reference TRBV2 and TRBJ2-1, the complete variable domain is EPEVTQTPSHQVTQMGQEVILRCVPISNHLYFYWYRQILGQKVEFLVSFYNNEISEKSEIFDDQFSVERPDGSNFTLKIRSTKLEDSAMYFCASIYGLAGGDNEQFFGPGTRLTVL.

This clonotype is termed medium-sized. The gene calls are TRBV3-1 and TRBJ2-1, with D hard to call. The CDR3 contains 13 residues. In germline, CDR1 is LGHDT, CDR2 YNNKEL (reference sequence). V was cut by 0 bases and J by 7 bases, with 7 bases left in between. CDR3: CASSQDRVNEQFF. The CDR3 nucleotides read TGTGCCAGCAGCCAAGATCGGGTGAATGAGCAGTTCTTC.

This clonotype was seen a single time. The chain joins TRBV28 to TRBJ2-3; D possibly uses TRBD1 or TRBD2 (5 bases each). The V and J ends lost 2 bases and 4 bases respectively, with 10 bases between them. Germline CDR1 is MDHEN and CDR2 is SYDVKM. This CDR3 has 14 residues. This chain's CDR3 is CASSLGGGADTQYF. CDR3 bases: TGTGCCAGCAGTTTAGGTGGGGGAGCAGATACGCAGTATTTT.

The V call is TRBV20-1, the J call TRBJ2-7, with 8 bases identical to TRBD1. The CDR3 covers 14 residues. The germline V gene has CDR1 DFQATT and CDR2 SNEGSKA (reference sequence). V lost 6 bases, J lost 3 bases, and 10 bases stayed unmatched. The DNA for the CDR3 is TGCAGTGCCACTAGACAGGGGAACAACTACGAGCAGTACTTC. This gives the protein CSATRQGNNYEQYF.

This clonotype was observed at least ten times. The rearrangement uses TRBV11-3 and TRBJ2-2; tentatively, D is TRBD1 or TRBD2 (5 bases each). CDR1 and CDR2 from the germline V gene are SGHNT and YENEEA. This CDR3 is built from 16 residues. V gave up 6 bases and J gave up 5 bases, with 19 bases separating them. CDR3: CASSPEGSETTGELFF. CDR3 nucleotide sequence: TGTGCCAGCAGTCCAGAGGGGTCCGAAACTACCGGGGAGCTGTTTTTT.

The chain has TRBV6-5 and TRBJ2-7; 14 bases are a match to TRBD2. V lost 6 bases to trimming and J lost 7 bases; unmatched junction nucleotides: 8. CDR3 length equals 15 residues. The V gene's germline CDR1 is MNHEY and CDR2 SVGAGI. CDR3 sequence: CASRDGLAGGREQYF. CDR3 in DNA: TGTGCCAGCAGGGATGGACTAGCGGGGGGTAGGGAGCAGTACTTC.

This clonotype was detected a few times. This sequence joins TRBV20-1 and TRBJ1-6; TRBD1 matches at 8 bases. Unmatched junction bases numbered 10, after V lost 4 bases and J lost 8 bases. The CDR3 contains 15 residues. Germline loops: CDR1 DFQATT, CDR2 SNEGSKA (reference sequence). The CDR3: CSAIPDRGGYSPLHF. Here the CDR3 DNA reads TGCAGTGCTATCCCTGACAGGGGAGGTTATTCACCCCTCCACTTT.

V and J are TRBV27 and TRBJ2-1, with D perhaps TRBD1 or TRBD2 (6 bases each). Looked up from germline, CDR1 is MNHEY and CDR2 is SMNVEV (reference sequence). V lost 6 bases, J lost 7 bases, and 22 bases lay in between. The CDR3 totals 16 residues. For the CDR3, the DNA is TGTGCCAGCAGGGCTGGGGGGCTACTACTACGGAATGAGCAGTTCTTC. Protein: CASRAGGLLLRNEQFF.

This clonotype was observed at least ten times. The CDR3 reads CASSYSMGQNTGELFF. CDR3 DNA: TGTGCCAGCAGTTACTCGATGGGCCAAAACACCGGGGAGCTGTTTTTT. The chain joins TRBV6-5 to TRBJ2-2; D is ambiguous. This CDR3 contains 16 residues. The V end lost 0 bases, the J end lost 2 bases, and 10 bases lay between the germline ends. Germline CDR1 MNHEY, CDR2 SVGAGI.

This clonotype was seen at least ten times. The J gene is TRBJ2-6, the V gene TRBV4-2; D gene ambiguous. This CDR3 is built from 16 residues. Germline V CDR1 and CDR2: LGHNA, YNFKEQ. V was pared by 0 bases and J by 0 bases, with 6 bases between. The CDR3 here is CASSQDLSSGANVLTF. CDR3 nucleotides: TGTGCCAGCAGCCAAGATCTGAGCTCTGGGGCCAACGTCCTGACTTTC.

This clonotype was recorded at least ten times. V usage is TRBV12-5 and J usage is TRBJ2-3; D ambiguous. Germline lookup yields CDR1 LGHNT and CDR2 FRNRAP. This CDR3 has 12 amino acids. V lost 2 bases to trimming and J lost 6 bases, with 6 bases between them. The CDR3 DNA sequence: TGTGCTAGTGGTTTGAGTATCGATACGCAGTATTTT. This codes for CASGLSIDTQYF.

This clonotype was seen more than once but under ten times. This rearrangement joins TRBV20-1 to TRBJ2-7; TRBD1 matches 8 bases. With V trimmed by 3 bases and J by 3 bases, 7 bases remained unmatched. Germline V CDR1 and CDR2: DFQATT, SNEGSKA (reference sequence). CDR3 length: 14 amino acids. The CDR3 sequence: CSASRAGGLYEQYF. The CDR3 bases are TGCAGTGCTAGTCGGGCAGGGGGCCTCTACGAGCAGTACTTC.

This clonotype was recorded at least ten times. The chain has TRBV3-1 and TRBJ2-7; 11 bases match TRBD2. The ends lost 5 bases at V and 3 bases at J; junction bases unmatched: 3. The CDR3 contains 14 residues. Germline values: CDR1 LGHDT, CDR2 YNNKEL (reference sequence). The chain's CDR3 is CASSTGTSGYEQYF. The CDR3 DNA follows: TGTGCCAGCAGCACGGGGACTAGCGGCTACGAGCAGTACTTC.

There are many counts of this clonotype. J is TRBJ1-1 and V is TRBV18; D gene unclear. Trimming left V 2 bases short and J 4 bases short, with 8 bases between. Per the germline V gene, CDR1 is KGHSH and CDR2 is LQKENI. The CDR3 covers 13 residues. The CDR3 here is CASSPAAGTEAFF. The CDR3 nucleotides are TGTGCCAGCTCACCAGCGGCGGGCACTGAAGCTTTCTTT.

The table lists this clonotype with many counts. One end of the junction fails to match germline, which may point to a read error. This rearrangement joins TRBV4-2 to TRBJ2-7; 9 bases match TRBD2. Germline-derived CDR1 and CDR2 are LGHNA and YNFKEQ. The CDR3 consists of 15 residues. The CDR3: CASSQGSSGDYEQYF. In nucleotides, the CDR3 is TGTGCCAGCAGTCAAGGGTCTAGCGGGGACTACGAGCAGTACTTC.

At least ten counts were recorded for this clonotype. This chain links TRBV29-1 with TRBJ2-3; tentatively, D is TRBD2 (6 bases). This CDR3 is 13 amino acids long. Per the germline V gene, CDR1 is SQVTM and CDR2 is ANQGSEA. V was shortened by 1 base and J by 6 bases, with 11 bases between the two germline ends. Here the CDR3 reads CSVEGGGGDTQYF. The CDR3 DNA reads TGCAGCGTTGAAGGTGGTGGGGGGGATACGCAGTATTTT.